This TCR beta chain came from a study of shared clonotypes between healthy human individuals. Study-level points and caveats: In a few donors, about 5% of naive CD4 clonotypes appeared in common.

Healthy HIV-negative adults without recent acute infections or vaccinations served as donors. Into CD45RA+ naive and CD45RA-negative memory subsets, the CD4+ cells were split. CDR1 and CDR2 from the germline V gene are MDHEN and SYDVKM. Trimming removed 1 base at V and 6 bases at J, with 6 bases between. The CDR3 is made up of 13 amino acids. This clone has just a few counts. Its cognate antigen is unknown. The study ran the assay at deep level. Clones were sequenced by immunoSEQ multiplex PCR, and TCRdb holds only the in-frame ones, with some missing. Of 330,000 or so clones listed, roughly 70% are singletons.

This clonotype was sampled from a man under 40 in good health. The rearrangement joins TRBV28 to TRBJ1-4; D is ambiguous. The source material was memory CD4+ T cells sorted from blood. As to subset: CD45RA-negative fraction. CDR3 coding DNA: TGTGCCAGCAGTTTATACGACCATGAAAAACTGTTTTTT. Encoded protein: CASSLYDHEKLFF.